A single sample gave rise to the 27 T cell receptor beta chains below, sequenced in a study of T-cell memory formation after mild COVID-19. Via MiXCR, TCRdb re-called the 5' RACE reads, giving one row per CDR3 protein. The sample carries about 170,000 distinct CDR3 sequences, approximately 12% recorded once. The specimen sequenced was PBMCs or a T cell subset sorted from them (not recorded which). The receptor set was obtained from a man younger than 35 who had mild COVID-19 (a few samples of this study predate the infection). Cell type and time point are not known.

This clonotype has more than one count but fewer than ten. The chain couples TRBV4-3 to TRBJ2-1; the match to TRBD2 covers 8 bases. This CDR3 has 17 amino acids. Germline CDR1 and CDR2: LGHNA and YSLEER. J gave up 8 bases and V 0 bases, and 12 bases lay outside the gene matches. The CDR3 nucleotides read TGCGCCAGCAGCCAAGATCCCTCGGGGGGGGCAGTCCATGAGCAGTTCTTC. The encoded protein is CASSQDPSGGAVHEQFF.

This clonotype has more than one count but fewer than ten. This chain links TRBV9 with TRBJ2-1, with a possible D match to TRBD1 (5 bases). Deletions cut 0 bases from V and 10 bases from J, with 14 bases between. The CDR3 runs 14 residues. The germline V gene has CDR1 SGDLS and CDR2 YYNGEE. This CDR3 reads CASSVAAGREEQFF. The CDR3, as DNA: TGTGCCAGCAGCGTAGCGGCAGGGCGTGAGGAGCAGTTCTTC. The variable domain in full, completed from reference TRBV9 and TRBJ2-1, reads DSGVTQTPKHLITATGQRVTLRCSPRSGDLSVYWYQQSLDQGLQFLIQYYNGEERAKGNILERFSAQQFPDLHSELNLSSLELGDSALYFCASSVAAGREEQFFGPGTRLTVL.

The rearrangement links TRBV7-2 to TRBJ1-2; 9 positions agree with TRBD1. Per the germline V gene, CDR1 is SGHTA and CDR2 is FQGNSA. The J segment lost 8 bases and the V segment lost 1 base, leaving 5 bases of the junction unmatched. The CDR3 contains 14 residues. The CDR3 coding sequence is TGTGCCAGCAGCTTAGGGGACAGGGTAAAAGGCTACACCTTC. As protein: CASSLGDRVKGYTF.

This clonotype occurred many times. The V gene is TRBV7-9, the J gene TRBJ2-5, with D possibly matching TRBD1 (6 bases). The length of the CDR3 is 14 residues. The germline V and J ends were trimmed by 5 bases and 4 bases, with 14 bases remaining between them. Germline V lookup: CDR1 SEHNR, CDR2 FQNEAQ (reference sequence). This chain's CDR3 is CASSTGRGRETQYF. CDR3 sequence (DNA): TGTGCCAGCAGCACGGGCAGGGGCCGAGAGACCCAGTACTTC. The complete variable domain, with remaining parts taken from reference TRBV7-9 and TRBJ2-5, reads DTGVSQNPRHKITKRGQNVTFRCDPISEHNRLYWYRQTLGQGPEFLTYFQNEAQLEKSRLLSDRFSAERPKGSFSTLEIQRTEQGDSAMYLCASSTGRGRETQYFGPGTRLLVL.

There are a few counts of this clonotype. The chain uses TRBV24-1 and TRBJ2-5; D is unclear. The length of the CDR3 is 15 residues. V gave up 0 bases and J gave up 1 base, with 8 bases separating them. Germline assignment: CDR1 KGHDR and CDR2 SFDVKD. The DNA of the CDR3 is TGTGCCACCAGTGATTTGGGGCCCTTCCAAGAGACCCAGTACTTC. Its protein is CATSDLGPFQETQYF.

The genes are TRBV20-1 and TRBJ2-1, with TRBD2 as a possible D gene (7 bases). Between the trimmed V and J ends, which lost 3 bases and 7 bases, there was a span of 16 bases. Germline V CDR1 and CDR2: DFQATT, SNEGSKA (reference sequence). CDR3 size: 14 residues. This chain's CDR3 is CSASGGGLLNEQFF. DNA for the CDR3: TGCAGTGCTAGTGGGGGGGGCCTATTGAATGAGCAGTTCTTC.

This clonotype was seen a few times. The J gene is TRBJ2-7, the V gene TRBV20-1; TRBD1 aligns across 7 bases. Germline CDR1 DFQATT, CDR2 SNEGSKA (reference sequence). This CDR3 has 14 residues. Unmatched junction bases numbered 11, after V lost 6 bases and J lost 3 bases. CDR3 protein: CSARGGLERYEQYF. The CDR3 coding sequence is TGCAGTGCCCGAGGGGGCCTGGAGCGCTACGAGCAGTACTTC.

This clonotype came up a few times. This chain joins TRBV5-1 and TRBJ1-2; possible D gene TRBD1, 5 bases. There are 12 residues in the CDR3. Per the germline V gene, CDR1 is SGHRS and CDR2 is YFSETQ. V lost 3 bases, J lost 8 bases, and 11 bases lay in between. CDR3 nucleotides: TGCGCCAGCAGCTCCCCGGGGGGAGGCTACACCTTC. It specifies CASSSPGGGYTF.

The chain is built from TRBV5-1 and TRBJ2-1; D is ambiguous. Germline V gene lookup returns CDR1 SGHRS and CDR2 YFSETQ. Trimming took 3 bases from V and 6 from J, leaving 10 bases between them. The CDR3 has 13 amino acids. CDR3: CASSSDWANEQFF. The CDR3, as DNA: TGCGCCAGCAGCTCCGACTGGGCCAATGAGCAGTTCTTC.

The chain is built from TRBV5-1 and TRBJ1-6; D ambiguous. There are 15 residues in the CDR3. V was shortened by 4 bases and J by 5 bases, with 13 bases between the two germline ends. Germline assignment: CDR1 SGHRS and CDR2 YFSETQ. The CDR3 region is CASSELHLDNSPLHF. In DNA form, the CDR3 reads TGCGCCAGCAGCGAATTACATCTTGATAATTCACCCCTCCACTTT.

This clonotype was recorded a few times. The chain combines TRBV4-3 with TRBJ1-2, with D uncertain. From germline, CDR1 is LGHNA and CDR2 YSLEER. The CDR3 contains 15 residues. The V end was cut by 0 bases, the J end by 0 bases, with 8 bases between. The CDR3 DNA is TGCGCCAGCAGCCAAGAGTTCCAGGCTAACTATGGCTACACCTTC. Protein: CASSQEFQANYGYTF.

This clonotype has more than one count but fewer than ten. The chain recombines TRBV6-1 with TRBJ2-7; 7 bases map to TRBD1. This CDR3 region has 15 residues. Germline V gene lookup returns CDR1 MNHNS and CDR2 SASEGT. V was pared by 5 bases and J by 2 bases, with 9 bases of the junction left unmatched. CDR3 sequence reads: CASSMGQLPPYEQYF. CDR3 bases: TGTGCCAGCAGTATGGGACAGCTACCCCCCTACGAGCAGTACTTC.

This clonotype was observed at least ten times. The rearrangement uses TRBV5-1 and TRBJ2-3; the match to TRBD1 covers 9 bases. Germline CDR1 reads SGHRS; CDR2 reads YFSETQ. The CDR3 has 14 residues. Trimming at V came to 7 bases and at J to 4 bases, leaving 7 bases not matched to a gene. Here the CDR3 reads CASRDRAIADTQYF. DNA for the CDR3: TGCGCCAGCCGGGACAGGGCTATCGCAGATACGCAGTATTTT.

The chain links TRBV29-1 to TRBJ1-1; D might be TRBD1 (5 bases). Trimming took off 7 bases at V and 3 bases at J, with 15 bases between the two ends. CDR3 length equals 13 residues. Germline CDR1 SQVTM, CDR2 ANQGSEA. The CDR3 coding sequence is TGCAGCGCGGAGGAAGACAGTTACACTGAAGCTTTCTTT. Translating it yields CSAEEDSYTEAFF.

This clonotype turned up a few times. CDR3 nucleotide sequence: TGTGCCAGCAGCTTAGTAGAGACGAACTCGGAGCAGTTCTTC. Its translation: CASSLVETNSEQFF. The J gene is TRBJ2-1, the V gene TRBV7-8; the D is unclear. Trimming cost V 1 base and J 10 bases, with 14 bases left between them. CDR3 length equals 14 residues. Per the germline V gene, CDR1 is SGHVS and CDR2 is FQNEAQ.

This clonotype was picked up a small number of times. This chain uses TRBV5-1 with TRBJ2-5; D may be TRBD1 (6 bases). The CDR3 length is 16 residues. The V end lost 4 bases, the J end lost 5 bases, and 21 bases lay between the germline ends. Germline V gene lookup returns CDR1 SGHRS and CDR2 YFSETQ. The CDR3 region is CASSHPWTDSLETQYF. The CDR3 DNA is TGCGCCAGCAGCCACCCCTGGACAGATTCTCTGGAGACCCAGTACTTC.

This clonotype has more than one count but fewer than ten. The J gene is TRBJ1-5, the V gene TRBV7-2, with 8 bases lining up with TRBD1. The length of the CDR3 is 15 residues. Trimming removed 5 bases from V and 1 base from J; junction bases left unmatched: 4. CDR1 is SGHTA and CDR2 is FQGNSA in the germline V gene. The CDR3 loop is CASSRDRGSNQPQHF. The CDR3 region has the DNA TGTGCCAGCAGCCGCGACAGGGGCAGCAATCAGCCCCAGCATTTT. The variable domain in full, with the rest retrieved from reference TRBV7-2 and TRBJ1-5, is GAGVSQSPSNKVTEKGKDVELRCDPISGHTALYWYRQSLGQGLEFLIYFQGNSAPDKSGLPSDRFSAERTGGSVSTLTIQRTQQEDSAVYLCASSRDRGSNQPQHFGDGTRLSIL.

The V call is TRBV15, the J call TRBJ1-5; 7 nucleotides line up with TRBD1. V dropped 4 bases and J dropped 4; count of bases not matched to a gene: 1. Germline CDR1 LNHNV, CDR2 YYDKDF (reference sequence). The CDR3 runs to 13 residues. Written as DNA, the CDR3 is TGTGCCACCAGCATGACAGGGAATCAGCCCCAGCATTTT. This codes for CATSMTGNQPQHF. The full variable domain, with the rest looked up from reference TRBV15 and TRBJ1-5, is DAMVIQNPRYQVTQFGKPVTLSCSQTLNHNVMYWYQQKSSQAPKLLFHYYDKDFNNEADTPDNFQSRRPNTSFCFLDIRSPGLGDTAMYLCATSMTGNQPQHFGDGTRLSIL.

This clonotype was observed a handful of times. The chain carries TRBV4-3 and TRBJ2-7, with TRBD1 identical over 8 bases. The CDR3 runs 14 residues. In germline, CDR1 is LGHNA, CDR2 YSLEER. V gave up 3 bases and J gave up 3 bases; unmatched junction bases: 4. In DNA, the CDR3 is TGCGCCAGCAGCCACCCGGACAGGGTCTACGAGCAGTACTTC. It yields the protein CASSHPDRVYEQYF.

This chain connects TRBV7-2 to TRBJ2-3; no definite D call. The CDR3 has 15 residues. V lost 1 base and J lost 1, with 9 bases in between. CDR1 and CDR2 from the germline V gene are SGHTA and FQGNSA. The chain's CDR3 is CASSLVMTGTDTQYF. CDR3 nucleotides: TGTGCCAGCAGCTTAGTCATGACTGGCACAGATACGCAGTATTTT.

The rearrangement uses TRBV6-5 and TRBJ1-6; D may be TRBD1 (5 bases). Germline V CDR1 and CDR2: MNHEY, SVGAGI. V was trimmed by 8 bases and J by 3 bases, leaving 11 bases between them. The CDR3 spans 14 residues. CDR3 coding DNA: TGTGCCAGCGGGGCGGGAAGCTATAATTCACCCCTCCACTTT. This gives the protein CASGAGSYNSPLHF.

The chain is built from TRBV6-2 or TRBV6-3 and TRBJ1-5; D is unresolved. Germline V CDR1 and CDR2: MNHEY, SVGEGT. The CDR3 runs to 13 residues. Trimming left V 5 bases short and J 6 bases short, with 11 bases between. The chain's CDR3 is CASSNGLAQPQHF. The CDR3 DNA reads as TGTGCCAGCAGTAACGGGTTGGCTCAGCCCCAGCATTTT.

J is TRBJ1-2 and V is TRBV6-1; D not resolved. Trimming shortened V by 6 bases and J by 8 bases, and 16 bases separated the two germline ends. Germline values: CDR1 MNHNS, CDR2 SASEGT. The CDR3 contains 13 residues. The CDR3 is CASSPPGDRGYTF. The CDR3 DNA is TGTGCCAGCAGCCCCCCTGGGGATAGGGGCTACACCTTC.

By share of the sample, this clonotype is medium-sized. V usage is TRBV7-2 and J usage is TRBJ2-3; unclear D gene. Trimming left V 1 base short and J 3 bases short, with 8 bases between. There are 14 residues in the CDR3. From germline, CDR1 is SGHTA and CDR2 FQGNSA. The DNA for the CDR3 is TGTGCCAGCAGCTTAGTGGTGGGGACAGATACGCAGTATTTT. Protein: CASSLVVGTDTQYF.

The CDR3 nucleotides are TGCAGTGCTAGTGGCGCAGGCTACACTGAAGCTTTCTTT. Amino acid sequence: CSASGAGYTEAFF. The J gene is TRBJ1-1, the V gene TRBV20-1; D not resolved. The germline V and J ends were trimmed by 3 bases and 3 bases, with 11 bases remaining between them. CDR1 and CDR2 (germline): DFQATT, SNEGSKA (reference sequence). This CDR3 spans 13 amino acids.

This chain links TRBV20-1 with TRBJ2-1, with 9 bases fitting TRBD1. The V segment lost 4 bases and the J segment 4 bases; nucleotides outside the gene matches: 5. The germline gives CDR1 DFQATT, CDR2 SNEGSKA (reference sequence). This CDR3 region has 14 residues. CDR3 nucleotide sequence: TGCAGTGCTATCCCCGGGACAGGGTACAATGAGCAGTTCTTC. Encoded protein: CSAIPGTGYNEQFF.

This clonotype occurred a few times. The chain recombines TRBV6-6 with TRBJ1-4; D might be TRBD1 (5 bases). Germline lookup yields CDR1 MNHNY and CDR2 SVGAGI (reference sequence). The CDR3 spans 14 residues. Trimming pared 0 bases from V and 5 bases from J, leaving 7 bases between. CDR3 nucleotide sequence: TGTGCCAGCAGTTACTCGGGGCTAAATGAAAAACTGTTTTTT. Amino acid sequence: CASSYSGLNEKLFF.